This T cell receptor (beta chain) comes out of a study of human T cells and chemical hapten exposure. Within the library, unique molecular identifiers were attached to each individual cDNA molecule. TCRdb reprocessed the reads with MiXCR, giving one entry per CDR3 protein. Among some 180 distinct CDR3 sequences, about 47% were seen once, and the ten largest hold less than 20%. The ends lost 5 bases at V and 0 bases at J; junction bases unmatched: 9. The CDR3 is made up of 18 amino acids. Treatment denoted: therapeutic diphenylcyclopropenone sensitization with weekly scalp DPC. The clonotype comes from an adult with alopecia areata. Some clones in this sample may be carry-over from other donors' samples. This table probably holds off-target reads from a library built for another chain. This chain links TRBV12-3 or TRBV12-4 with TRBJ2-5; 13 bases are shared with TRBD2. The sample in question was whole blood, obtained before DPC sensitization or 2, 6, or about 24 weeks after (not recorded which). CDR3: CASSPGLAGNEYQETQYF. The CDR3 DNA sequence: TGTGCCAGCAGTCCGGGACTAGCGGGAAACGAGTACCAAGAGACCCAGTACTTC.